This T cell receptor beta chain emerged from a study of regulatory T cells in long-lasting Graves disease. This clonotype was counted once. Its antigen is not identified. A far larger clone lies a single base away; this is likely a read error. Time point defined: newly diagnosed GD, antithyroid drugs for less than 3 months. The TCR library was made from RNA extracted from PBMCs. General observations from the study: Persistent disease showed a preference for TRBV28, TRBJ1-2 and TRBJ2-5.

With V trimmed by 0 bases and J by 11 bases, 22 bases remained unmatched. The CDR3 covers 18 residues. Germline values: CDR1 DFQATT, CDR2 SNEGSKA (reference sequence). To make TCR beta libraries, researchers used iRepertoire HTBI primers and Arm-PCR of CDR3 regions. One entry per CDR3 protein results from TCRdb running MiXCR on the multiplex PCR reads. The sample records approximately 400,000 distinct CDR3 sequences, under 15% being singletons. The same sample was also studied in work on T cells in Graves' hyperthyroidism and ophthalmopathy.

The chain is built from TRBV20-1 and TRBJ2-5; the match to TRBD2 covers 9 bases. The material sequenced was peripheral blood mononuclear cells (PBMCs), taken at new diagnosis, from a patient treated with antithyroid drugs. The TCR originated in a woman aged 25 to 39 with Graves disease. The CDR3 sequence is CSARDLSGGRGPYNEQYF. In nucleotides, the CDR3 is TGCAGTGCTAGAGATCTGAGTGGCGGGAGGGGACCATACAATGAGCAGTACTTC.